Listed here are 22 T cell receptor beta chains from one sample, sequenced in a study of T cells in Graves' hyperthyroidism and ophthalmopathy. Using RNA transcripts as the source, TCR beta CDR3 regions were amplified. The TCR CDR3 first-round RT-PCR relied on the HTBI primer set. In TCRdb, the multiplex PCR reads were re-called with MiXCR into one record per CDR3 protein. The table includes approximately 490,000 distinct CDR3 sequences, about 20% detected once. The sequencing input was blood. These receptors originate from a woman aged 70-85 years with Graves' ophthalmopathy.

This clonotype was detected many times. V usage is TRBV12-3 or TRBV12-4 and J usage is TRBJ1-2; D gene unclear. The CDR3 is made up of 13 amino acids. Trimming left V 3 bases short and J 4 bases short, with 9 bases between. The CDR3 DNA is TGTGCCAGCAGTTTCGGGGAGGCCTATGGCTACACCTTC. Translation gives CASSFGEAYGYTF.

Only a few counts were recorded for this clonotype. In nucleotides, the CDR3 is TGTGCCACCAGTGATGTAGCGGGAGGGGCAGATACGCAGTATTTT. The encoded protein is CATSDVAGGADTQYF. This rearrangement joins TRBV24-1 to TRBJ2-3; TRBD2 aligns across 11 bases. The CDR3 consists of 15 residues. Germline V lookup: CDR1 KGHDR, CDR2 SFDVKD. The V gene end was trimmed by 3 bases and the J gene end by 4 bases; junction bases not matched to a gene: 2.

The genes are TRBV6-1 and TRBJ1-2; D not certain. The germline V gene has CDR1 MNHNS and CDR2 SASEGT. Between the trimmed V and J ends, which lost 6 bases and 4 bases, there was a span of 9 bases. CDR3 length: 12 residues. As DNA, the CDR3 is TGTGCCAGCAGCGGCTGGGGCTATGGCTACACCTTC. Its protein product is CASSGWGYGYTF.

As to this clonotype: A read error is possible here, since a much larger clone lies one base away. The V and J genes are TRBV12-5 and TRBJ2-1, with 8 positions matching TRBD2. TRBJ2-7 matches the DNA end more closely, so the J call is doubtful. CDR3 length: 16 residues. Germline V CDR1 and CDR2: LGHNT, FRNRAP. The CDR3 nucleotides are TGTGCTAGTGGTTTGATAGCGGGACCGTCCTACAATGAGCAGTACTTC. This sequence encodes CASGLIAGPSYNEQYF.

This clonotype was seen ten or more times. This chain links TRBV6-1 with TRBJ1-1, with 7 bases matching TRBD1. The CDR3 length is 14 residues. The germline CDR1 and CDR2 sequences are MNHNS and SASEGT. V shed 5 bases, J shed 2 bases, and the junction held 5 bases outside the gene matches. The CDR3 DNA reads TGTGCCAGCAGTCGGAGGGACAGAAACACTGAAGCTTTCTTT. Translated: CASSRRDRNTEAFF.

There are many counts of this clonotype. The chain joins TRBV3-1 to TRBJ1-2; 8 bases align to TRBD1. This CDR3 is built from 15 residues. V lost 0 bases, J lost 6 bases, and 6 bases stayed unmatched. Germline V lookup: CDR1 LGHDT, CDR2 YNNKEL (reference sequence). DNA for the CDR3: TGTGCCAGCAGCCAAGAATCAGGGGGCGCCCATGGCTACACCTTC. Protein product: CASSQESGGAHGYTF. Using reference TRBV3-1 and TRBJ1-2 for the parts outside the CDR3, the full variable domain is DTAVSQTPKYLVTQMGNDKSIKCEQNLGHDTMYWYKQDSKKFLKIMFSYNNKELIINETVPNRFSPKSPDKAHLNLHINSLELGDSAVYFCASSQESGGAHGYTFGSGTRLTVV.

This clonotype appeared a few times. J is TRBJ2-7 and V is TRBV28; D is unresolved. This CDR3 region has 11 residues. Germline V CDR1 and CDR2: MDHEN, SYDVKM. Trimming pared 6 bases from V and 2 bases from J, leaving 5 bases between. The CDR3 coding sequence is TGTGCCAGCAGGGAGACCTACGAGCAGTACTTC. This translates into CASRETYEQYF.

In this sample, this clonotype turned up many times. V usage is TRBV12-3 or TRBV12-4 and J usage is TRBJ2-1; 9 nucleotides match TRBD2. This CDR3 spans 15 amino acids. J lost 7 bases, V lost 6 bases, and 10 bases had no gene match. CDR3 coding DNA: TGTGCCAGCAGACCCGGTAGCGGGAGAGAGAATGAGCAGTTCTTC. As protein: CASRPGSGRENEQFF.

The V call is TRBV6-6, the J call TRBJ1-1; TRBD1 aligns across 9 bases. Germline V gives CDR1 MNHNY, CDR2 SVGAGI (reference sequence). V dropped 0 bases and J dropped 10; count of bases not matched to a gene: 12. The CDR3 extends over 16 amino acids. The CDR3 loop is CASSYSASGTGIRAFF. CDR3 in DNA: TGTGCCAGCAGTTACTCGGCGTCCGGGACAGGGATAAGAGCTTTCTTT.

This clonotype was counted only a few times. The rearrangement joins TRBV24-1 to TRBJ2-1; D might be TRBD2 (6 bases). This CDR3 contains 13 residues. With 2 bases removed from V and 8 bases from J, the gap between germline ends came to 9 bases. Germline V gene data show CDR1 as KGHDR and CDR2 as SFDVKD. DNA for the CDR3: TGTGCCACCAGTGATTCTACTAGCTATGAGCAGTTCTTC. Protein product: CATSDSTSYEQFF.

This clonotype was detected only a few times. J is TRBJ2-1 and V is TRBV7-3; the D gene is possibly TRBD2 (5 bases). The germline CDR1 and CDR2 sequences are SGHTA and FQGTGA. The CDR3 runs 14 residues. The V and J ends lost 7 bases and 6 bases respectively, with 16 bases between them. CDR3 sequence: CASTEGGSANEQFF. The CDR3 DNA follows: TGTGCCAGCACCGAAGGTGGTAGCGCCAATGAGCAGTTCTTC.

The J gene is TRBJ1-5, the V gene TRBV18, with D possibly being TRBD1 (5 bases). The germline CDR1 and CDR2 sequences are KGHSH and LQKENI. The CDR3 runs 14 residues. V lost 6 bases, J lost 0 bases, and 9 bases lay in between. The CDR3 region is CASSPGNSNQPQHF. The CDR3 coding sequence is TGTGCCAGCTCTCCAGGGAATAGCAATCAGCCCCAGCATTTT.

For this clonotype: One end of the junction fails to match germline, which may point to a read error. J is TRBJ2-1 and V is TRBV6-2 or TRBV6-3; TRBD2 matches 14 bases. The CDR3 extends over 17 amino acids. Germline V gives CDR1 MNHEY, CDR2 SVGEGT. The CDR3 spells CASSYFFGLAGGNERFF. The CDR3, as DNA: TGTGCCAGCAGTTACTTTTTCGGACTAGCGGGAGGCAATGAGCGGTTCTTC.

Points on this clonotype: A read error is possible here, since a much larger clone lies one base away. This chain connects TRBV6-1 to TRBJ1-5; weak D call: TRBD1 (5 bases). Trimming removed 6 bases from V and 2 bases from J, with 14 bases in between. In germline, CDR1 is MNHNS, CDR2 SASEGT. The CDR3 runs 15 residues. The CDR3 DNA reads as TGTGCCAGCAGCCACCAGGGCGAAGGCAATCAGCCCCAGCATTTT. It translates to CASSHQGEGNQPQHF.

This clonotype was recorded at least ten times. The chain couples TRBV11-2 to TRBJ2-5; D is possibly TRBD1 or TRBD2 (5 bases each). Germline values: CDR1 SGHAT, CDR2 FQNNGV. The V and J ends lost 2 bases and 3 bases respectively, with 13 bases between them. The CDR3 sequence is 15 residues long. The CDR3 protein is CASSLFRGDKETQYF. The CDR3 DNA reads TGTGCCAGCAGCTTATTTAGGGGAGATAAAGAGACCCAGTACTTC.

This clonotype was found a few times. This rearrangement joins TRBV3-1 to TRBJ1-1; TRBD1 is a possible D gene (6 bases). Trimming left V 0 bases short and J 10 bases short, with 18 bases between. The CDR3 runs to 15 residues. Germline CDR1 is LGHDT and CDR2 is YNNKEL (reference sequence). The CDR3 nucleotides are TGTGCCAGCAGCCAAGACAGAGGGGGGGCTTATCCAGCTTTCTTT. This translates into CASSQDRGGAYPAFF.

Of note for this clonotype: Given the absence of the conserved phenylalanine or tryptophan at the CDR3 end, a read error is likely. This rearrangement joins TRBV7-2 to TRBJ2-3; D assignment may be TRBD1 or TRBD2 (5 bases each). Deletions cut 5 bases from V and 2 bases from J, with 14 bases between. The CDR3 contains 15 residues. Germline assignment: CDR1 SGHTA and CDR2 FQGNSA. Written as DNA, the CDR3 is TGTGCCAGCAGCATGGGACCACCCCCCACAGATACGCAGTATCTT. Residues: CASSMGPPPTDTQYL.

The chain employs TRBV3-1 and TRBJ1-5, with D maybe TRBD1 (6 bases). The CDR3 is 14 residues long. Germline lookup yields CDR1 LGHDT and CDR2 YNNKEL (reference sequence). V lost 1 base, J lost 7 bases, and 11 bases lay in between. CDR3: CASSQVGRGQPQHF. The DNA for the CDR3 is TGTGCCAGCAGCCAAGTCGGCAGGGGACAGCCCCAGCATTTT.

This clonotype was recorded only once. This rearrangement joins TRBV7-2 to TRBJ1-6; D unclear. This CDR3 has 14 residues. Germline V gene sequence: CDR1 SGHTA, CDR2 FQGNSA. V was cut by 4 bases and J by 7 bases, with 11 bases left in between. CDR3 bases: TGTGCCAGCAGCTATCGGGGATCAAATTCACCCCTCCACTTT. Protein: CASSYRGSNSPLHF.

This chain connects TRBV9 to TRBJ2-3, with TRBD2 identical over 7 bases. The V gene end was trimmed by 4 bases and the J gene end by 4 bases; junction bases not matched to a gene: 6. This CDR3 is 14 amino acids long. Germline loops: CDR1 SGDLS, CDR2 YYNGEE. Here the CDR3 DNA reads TGTGCCAGCAGCCGCCAACGGGGGGCAGATACGCAGTATTTT. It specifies CASSRQRGADTQYF.

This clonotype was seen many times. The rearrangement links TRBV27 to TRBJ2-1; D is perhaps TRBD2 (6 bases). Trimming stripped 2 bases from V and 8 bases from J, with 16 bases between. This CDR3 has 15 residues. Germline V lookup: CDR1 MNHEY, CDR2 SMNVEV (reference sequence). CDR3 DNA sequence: TGTGCCAGCAGTTTAGGGACCGGAGGGCGCGATGAGCAGTTCTTC. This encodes CASSLGTGGRDEQFF.

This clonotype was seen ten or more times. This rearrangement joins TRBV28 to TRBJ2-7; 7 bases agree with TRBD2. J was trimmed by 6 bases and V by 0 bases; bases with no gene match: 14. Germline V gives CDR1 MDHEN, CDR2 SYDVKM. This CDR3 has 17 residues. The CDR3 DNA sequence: TGTGCCAGCAGTTTATGGAACCCCGGGGGGAGTTTATCCGAGCAGTACTTC. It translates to CASSLWNPGGSLSEQYF.